This T cell receptor beta chain appears in the sequencing data of a study of regulatory T cells in long-lasting Graves disease. In building TCR beta libraries, iRepertoire HTBI primers were used together with Arm-PCR of CDR3 regions. Via MiXCR, TCRdb re-called the multiplex PCR reads, giving one row per CDR3 protein. The sample has approximately 400,000 distinct CDR3 sequences, roughly 25% seen once. Time point reported: persistent/refractory GD, antithyroid drugs over 5 years with positive TRAb. Extracted PBMC RNA gave rise to the TCR library. This CDR3 is built from 14 residues. Per the germline V gene, CDR1 is MDHEN and CDR2 is SYDVKM. This clonotype has just one count. A far more abundant clone sits one base away, making this likely a read error.

The chain recombines TRBV28 with TRBJ2-7, with TRBD2 matching over 10 bases. TRBJ2-5 matches the DNA end more closely, so the J call is doubtful. The origin of this receptor is a woman aged 40 to 50 with Graves disease. The starting material was peripheral blood mononuclear cells (PBMCs), obtained when the disease was refractory, from a patient treated with antithyroid drugs. The CDR3, as DNA: TGTGCCAGCAGTCTGCTAGCGGGAGAGGGGACCCAGTACTTC. It translates to CASSLLAGEGTQYF.